This T cell receptor beta chain was captured by sequencing in a study of blood T cell repertoires in COVID-19. Across the study: Acute and convalescent COVID-19 specimens originated in the United States, Italy and Spain. In each case, the material was cDNA or gDNA derived from T cells, B-cell-depleted T cells, or PBMCs.

The authors' processing: How many nucleated cells were present was estimated from reference gene primer amplification. Some clones are missing from TCRdb's copy, which holds only in-frame ones; the method was immunoSEQ multiplex PCR. The V and J calls and clone size come from that table; D and trimming were worked out from the DNA. The sample lists 95,000 to 110,000 clones, over 65% occurring once. V was shortened by 3 bases and J by 5 bases, with 17 bases between the two germline ends. The CDR3 loop spans 15 amino acids. Germline values: CDR1 SGHRS, CDR2 YFSETQ. The sample consisted of peripheral blood. The gene calls are TRBV5-1 and TRBJ1-2; maybe TRBD1 (6 bases). This TCR was sampled from a human donor in a cohort sampled during active COVID-19. The CDR3, as DNA: TGCGCCAGCAGCTGGGGCGAGGGGGAAGGATATGGCTACACCTTC. Protein sequence: CASSWGEGEGYGYTF.